Below are 12 T cell receptor beta chains sequenced from a single sample in a study of shared clonotypes between healthy human individuals (dated by TCRdb to the early 2020s). CD8 naive samples consisted of CD45RO-negative cells that were positively selected for CCR7, yielding a CD45RA+CCR7+ population without TemRA cells. Receptors were amplified or captured by the immunoSEQ multiplex PCR assay. TCRdb's version of the immuneACCESS table is confined to in-frame rearrangements and falls short of the full clone set. An unresolved V gene accounts for under half of the shortfall where checked; the remainder is of unknown origin. Recorded for this sample are some 2 million clones; about 95% of them occurred a single time. The leading ten clones occupy more than 0.9% of the sample. The sample taken for sequencing was naive CD8+ T cells sorted from blood. The cell subset or site label for this specimen denotes: CD45RA+CCR7+. These receptors were collected from a man younger than 35 in good health.

The gene calls are TRBV13 and TRBJ1-4; D is uncertain. Germline loops: CDR1 PRHDT, CDR2 FYEKMQ (reference sequence). V dropped 3 bases and J dropped 5 bases, with 10 bases sitting between them. This CDR3 spans 14 amino acids. DNA for the CDR3: TGTGCCAGCAGCTTGAACGCGCTGAATGAAAAACTGTTTTTT. Amino acids: CASSLNALNEKLFF.

The J gene is TRBJ2-3, the V gene TRBV7-8; 9 positions agree with TRBD2. Germline V gene lookup returns CDR1 SGHVS and CDR2 FQNEAQ. This CDR3 comprises 17 residues. The junction had 9 bases not matched to a gene; V was cut back by 5 bases and J by 0 bases. CDR3 residues: CASSTRLAEFSTDTQYF. DNA for the CDR3: TGTGCCAGCAGCACCAGACTAGCGGAGTTTAGCACAGATACGCAGTATTTT.

V usage is TRBV7-2 and J usage is TRBJ2-1, with a weak D call TRBD2 (6 bases). Germline V gene data show CDR1 as SGHTA and CDR2 as FQGNSA. This CDR3 region has 15 residues. V lost 5 bases to trimming and J lost 8 bases, with 19 bases between them. CDR3 nucleotides: TGTGCCAGCAGCCCGGGTAGCGGCCCTGGCGATGAGCAGTTCTTC. Its translation: CASSPGSGPGDEQFF.

The V call is TRBV9, the J call TRBJ1-2; 9 bases map to TRBD1. The CDR3 extends over 16 amino acids. V was clipped by 0 bases and J by 2 bases; unmatched bases: 5. The germline gives CDR1 SGDLS, CDR2 YYNGEE. This CDR3 is CASSVEGQGWNYGYTF. The CDR3 nucleotides are TGTGCCAGCAGCGTAGAAGGACAGGGGTGGAACTATGGCTACACCTTC. The full variable domain, in which reference TRBV9 and TRBJ1-2 provide the parts outside the CDR3, is DSGVTQTPKHLITATGQRVTLRCSPRSGDLSVYWYQQSLDQGLQFLIQYYNGEERAKGNILERFSAQQFPDLHSELNLSSLELGDSALYFCASSVEGQGWNYGYTFGSGTRLTVV.

The chain links TRBV30 to TRBJ2-1, with D perhaps TRBD1 or TRBD2 (7 bases each). This CDR3 spans 15 amino acids. V lost 3 bases to trimming and J lost 3 bases, with 15 bases between them. The germline V gene has CDR1 GTSNPN and CDR2 SVGIG (reference sequence). The CDR3 region is CAWSPQGGLYNEQFF. As DNA, the CDR3 is TGTGCCTGGAGCCCTCAGGGGGGGCTCTACAATGAGCAGTTCTTC. The full variable domain, completed using reference TRBV30 and TRBJ2-1, is SQTIHQWPATLVQPVGSPLSLECTVEGTSNPNLYWYRQAAGRGLQLLFYSVGIGQISSEVPQNLSASRPQDRQFILSSKKLLLSDSGFYLCAWSPQGGLYNEQFFGPGTRLTVL.

The CDR3 DNA is TGTGCCAGTAGCTGGGGCTTAGCCTACGAGCAGTACTTC. This translates into CASSWGLAYEQYF. The chain employs TRBV19 and TRBJ2-7; TRBD1 is a possible D gene (5 bases). Germline CDR1 and CDR2: LNHDA and SQIVND (reference sequence). V dropped 6 bases and J dropped 2 bases, with 11 bases sitting between them. This CDR3 is built from 13 residues.

The rearrangement joins TRBV13 to TRBJ2-7; the D is unclear. The V gene lost 5 bases and the J gene lost 5 bases, with 25 bases spanning the gap. The CDR3 extends over 17 amino acids. The V gene's germline CDR1 is PRHDT and CDR2 FYEKMQ (reference sequence). This CDR3 is CASSTLPGSSLLHEQYF. The CDR3 nucleotides read TGTGCCAGCAGCACCCTCCCGGGCAGTAGTCTTCTCCACGAGCAGTACTTC. The whole variable domain, remainder taken from reference TRBV13 and TRBJ2-7, is AAGVIQSPRHLIKEKRETATLKCYPIPRHDTVYWYQQGPGQDPQFLISFYEKMQSDKGSIPDRFSAQQFSDYHSELNMSSLELGDSALYFCASSTLPGSSLLHEQYFGPGTRLTVT.

This chain links TRBV5-1 with TRBJ2-6; D could derive from TRBD1 or TRBD2 (6 bases each). Germline assignment: CDR1 SGHRS and CDR2 YFSETQ. This CDR3 spans 20 amino acids. V dropped 0 bases and J dropped 0 bases, with 19 bases sitting between them. CDR3 sequence (DNA): TGCGCCAGCAGCTTGGGGGGTTCCACAGGGAGGTACTCTGGGGCCAACGTCCTGACTTTC. It yields the protein CASSLGGSTGRYSGANVLTF.

The chain recombines TRBV5-4 with TRBJ2-1; a weak D match, TRBD1 (6 bases). Deletions cut 5 bases from V and 5 bases from J, with 17 bases between. CDR3 size: 15 residues. Germline-derived CDR1 and CDR2 are SGHNT and YYREEE (reference sequence). The CDR3 nucleotides are TGTGCCAGCAGGTTCACTGGGGGCGGCAACAATGAGCAGTTCTTC. Translating gives CASRFTGGGNNEQFF.

The chain uses TRBV7-2 and TRBJ2-3; 9 nucleotides match TRBD2. The CDR3 is 19 amino acids. V dropped 0 bases and J dropped 0; count of bases not matched to a gene: 10. In germline, CDR1 is SGHTA, CDR2 FQGNSA. The CDR3 region is CASSLAHRTSAPSTDTQYF. CDR3 in DNA: TGTGCCAGCAGCTTAGCTCACCGGACTAGCGCACCTAGCACAGATACGCAGTATTTT.

The chain recombines TRBV12-5 with TRBJ2-1; D remains unclear. Per the germline V gene, CDR1 is LGHNT and CDR2 is FRNRAP. V lost 0 bases to trimming and J lost 9 bases, with 18 bases between them. The CDR3 is 16 residues long. The CDR3 DNA sequence: TGTGCTAGTGGTTTGGTACCGGTTGAAGTAGCCGGTGAGCAGTTCTTC. Translated, it gives CASGLVPVEVAGEQFF. Combining the CDR3 with reference TRBV12-5 and TRBJ2-1 gives the whole variable domain DARVTQTPRHKVTEMGQEVTMRCQPILGHNTVFWYRQTMMQGLELLAYFRNRAPLDDSGMPKDRFSAEMPDATLATLKIQPSEPRDSAVYFCASGLVPVEVAGEQFFGPGTRLTVL.

This clone came up once. Other DNA sequences of this sample code for an identical CDR3. DNA for the CDR3: TGTGCCAGCAGCGCGCAGGGATACGAGCAGTACTTC. Protein product: CASSAQGYEQYF. The V call is TRBV5-6, the J call TRBJ2-7, with D tentatively TRBD1 (5 bases). Deletions cut 4 bases from V and 4 bases from J, with 9 bases between. Germline lookup yields CDR1 SGHDT and CDR2 YYEEEE. The CDR3 extends over 12 amino acids.